This record looks at one T cell receptor beta chain sequence and its context. Its antigen remains unknown. At one of its ends the junction is not consistent with the germline gene, which may arise from a read error. Germline V CDR1 and CDR2: SQVTM, ANQGSEA. The CDR3 consists of 14 residues. The sample originates from a study of siplizumab effects on memory and regulatory T cells. In each sample, some 10^5 TCR templates were assayed. TCRdb's table, derived via immunoSEQ multiplex PCR, lists solely in-frame clones and lacks some. Of 85,000 to 130,000 clones in the sample, over 90% were seen once. Study outcomes and limitations: Apparently key alloresponse contributors, naive T cells also seemed more diverse than memory cells. An assignable naive or memory phenotype was lacking in roughly 75-97% of proliferating CD4+ or CD8+ clones. Siplizumab, the agent tested, significantly reduced alloreactive sequences traceable to unstimulated CD4+ memory cells.

What was sequenced was Tregs sorted from blood. The chain combines TRBV29-1 with TRBJ2-7, with D tentatively TRBD1 or TRBD2 (6 bases each). The receptor was derived from a human donor in good health. CDR3 coding DNA: TGCAGCGTTGAATACGGGGGCAGGTCCTACGAGCAGTGCTTC. Amino acid sequence: CSVEYGGRSYEQCF.